Presented here are 16 T cell receptor beta chains from one specimen sequenced in a study of immune evolution from preneoplasia to lung adenocarcinoma. The repertoire was sequenced with immunoSEQ multiplex PCR; TCRdb's copy has only in-frame clones and lacks some. The sample includes roughly 28,000 clones, less than 80% of them seen just once. Sequencing was performed on FFPE invasive lung adenocarcinoma tissue. Receptor source: a person between 60 and 69 years old with invasive lung adenocarcinoma. Some clones in this sample may be carry-over from other donors' samples.

The chain employs TRBV14 and TRBJ2-4, with unresolved D. The V end was cut by 1 base, the J end by 1 base, with 11 bases between. Germline CDR1 SGHDN, CDR2 FVKESK. The CDR3 contains 16 residues. CDR3 nucleotides: TGTGCCAGCAGCCAAGGAGTGAGCACGGCCAAAAACATTCAGTACTTC. As protein: CASSQGVSTAKNIQYF.

This chain connects TRBV10-1 to TRBJ2-1; unclear D gene. Germline lookup yields CDR1 WNHNN and CDR2 SYGVQD (reference sequence). This CDR3 is built from 15 residues. V lost 3 bases to trimming and J lost 7 bases, with 16 bases between them. The CDR3 loop reads CASSEGSRPPNEQFF. CDR3 in DNA: TGCGCCAGCAGTGAAGGATCCCGACCGCCGAATGAGCAGTTCTTC.

This rearrangement joins TRBV11-3 to TRBJ2-1; no definite D call. Trimming cost V 4 bases and J 7 bases, with 11 bases left between them. CDR1 SGHNT and CDR2 YENEEA come from the germline V gene. This CDR3 is 13 amino acids long. The CDR3 bases are TGTGCCAGCAGCTCCAATGGTGTAAATGAGCAGTTCTTC. Translation gives CASSSNGVNEQFF. The full variable domain, in which reference TRBV11-3 and TRBJ2-1 provide the parts outside the CDR3, is EAGVVQSPRYKIIEKKQPVAFWCNPISGHNTLYWYLQNLGQGPELLIRYENEEAVDDSQLPKDRFSAERLKGVDSTLKIQPAELGDSAVYLCASSSNGVNEQFFGPGTRLTVL.

This chain connects TRBV7-8 to TRBJ2-1; no definite D call. Germline values: CDR1 SGHVS, CDR2 FQNEAQ. Trimming took off 3 bases at V and 3 bases at J, with 15 bases between the two ends. The CDR3 spans 16 residues. The CDR3 protein is CASSFLSGEFYNEQFF. The DNA for the CDR3 is TGTGCCAGCAGCTTTCTCTCCGGAGAATTCTACAATGAGCAGTTCTTC.

The V call is TRBV7-9, the J call TRBJ1-1, with TRBD1 as a possible D gene (6 bases). This CDR3 has 14 amino acids. Trimming cost V 1 base and J 4 bases, with 10 bases left between them. The germline V gene has CDR1 SEHNR and CDR2 FQNEAQ (reference sequence). The CDR3 coding sequence is TGTGCCAGCAGCTTAGAACAGGGAGGCACTGAAGCTTTCTTT. Its protein is CASSLEQGGTEAFF.

This clone has just a few counts. The rearrangement uses TRBV18 and TRBJ2-5; TRBD2 is a possible D gene (6 bases). Germline loops: CDR1 KGHSH, CDR2 LQKENI. The CDR3 sequence is 15 residues long. V was shortened by 4 bases and J by 2 bases, with 14 bases between the two germline ends. The CDR3 here is CASSRLTSRQETQYF. The CDR3, as DNA: TGTGCCAGCTCACGACTAACTAGCAGACAAGAGACCCAGTACTTC.

This clone was counted once. For the CDR3, the DNA is TGTGCCAGCAGTTTTCTCGGGACAGGGGAGGGCAATGAGCAGTTCTTC. Translating gives CASSFLGTGEGNEQFF. V gene TRBV7-2 combines with J gene TRBJ2-1; 10 bases map to TRBD1. V shed 6 bases, J shed 6 bases, and the junction held 11 bases outside the gene matches. Germline-derived CDR1 and CDR2 are SGHTA and FQGNSA. CDR3 size: 16 residues. Full variable domain (remainder filled in from reference TRBV7-2 and TRBJ2-1): GAGVSQSPSNKVTEKGKDVELRCDPISGHTALYWYRQSLGQGLEFLIYFQGNSAPDKSGLPSDRFSAERTGGSVSTLTIQRTQQEDSAVYLCASSFLGTGEGNEQFFGPGTRLTVL.

This clone has a handful of counts. Different DNA sequences within this sample yield the same CDR3. J is TRBJ2-3 and V is TRBV19; D is ambiguous. Germline V CDR1 and CDR2: LNHDA, SQIVND (reference sequence). V lost 3 bases and J 5 bases, leaving 3 bases between the germline ends. The CDR3 sequence is 11 residues long. This CDR3 reads CASSIGDTQYF. The CDR3 bases are TGTGCCAGTAGTATCGGAGATACGCAGTATTTT.

This chain links TRBV9 with TRBJ2-7; 7 nucleotides match TRBD2. J gave up 3 bases and V 0 bases, and 6 bases lay outside the gene matches. Germline CDR1 is SGDLS and CDR2 is YYNGEE. CDR3 length equals 15 residues. The CDR3, as DNA: TGTGCCAGCAGCGTAGACTTGGGGGACTACTACGAGCAGTACTTC. Its translation is CASSVDLGDYYEQYF. The full variable domain, with the rest looked up from reference TRBV9 and TRBJ2-7, is DSGVTQTPKHLITATGQRVTLRCSPRSGDLSVYWYQQSLDQGLQFLIQYYNGEERAKGNILERFSAQQFPDLHSELNLSSLELGDSALYFCASSVDLGDYYEQYFGPGTRLTVT.

This clone is a singleton in its sample. The gene calls are TRBV5-1 and TRBJ2-7, with 12 nucleotides matching TRBD2. The CDR3 totals 15 residues. CDR1 and CDR2 (germline): SGHRS, YFSETQ. V shed 0 bases, J shed 4 bases, and the junction held 2 bases outside the gene matches. CDR3 DNA: TGCGCCAGCAGCTTGGAACTAGCGGGAGGATACGAGCAGTACTTC. Encoded protein: CASSLELAGGYEQYF.

The rearrangement joins TRBV29-1 to TRBJ1-4; D unclear. V was pared by 2 bases and J by 0 bases, with 4 bases between. This CDR3 is 13 amino acids long. Looked up from germline, CDR1 is SQVTM and CDR2 is ANQGSEA. This CDR3 reads CSVESTTNEKLFF. The CDR3, as DNA: TGCAGCGTTGAATCCACAACTAATGAAAAACTGTTTTTT.

The genes are TRBV11-3 and TRBJ2-7, with a tentative D call TRBD2 (6 bases). This CDR3 is 14 amino acids long. Trimming pared 1 base from V and 4 bases from J, leaving 11 bases between. CDR1 is SGHNT, CDR2 YENEEA, per germline. CDR3 amino acids: CASSLAGEAYEQYF. The CDR3 coding sequence is TGTGCCAGCAGCTTAGCGGGAGAAGCGTACGAGCAGTACTTC. The complete variable domain, with remaining parts taken from reference TRBV11-3 and TRBJ2-7, reads EAGVVQSPRYKIIEKKQPVAFWCNPISGHNTLYWYLQNLGQGPELLIRYENEEAVDDSQLPKDRFSAERLKGVDSTLKIQPAELGDSAVYLCASSLAGEAYEQYFGPGTRLTVT.

The J gene is TRBJ2-2, the V gene TRBV4-1; D may match TRBD1 or TRBD2 (5 bases each). The V gene lost 2 bases and the J gene lost 3 bases, with 10 bases spanning the gap. This CDR3 region has 15 residues. Germline values: CDR1 MGHRA, CDR2 YSYEKL. In nucleotides, the CDR3 is TGCGCCAGCAGCCAACAGGGAGCGTACACCGGGGAGCTGTTTTTT. Encoded protein: CASSQQGAYTGELFF.

The V and J genes are TRBV10-2 and TRBJ2-7; the D gene is possibly TRBD2 (6 bases). Trimming stripped 2 bases from V and 4 bases from J, with 15 bases between. The CDR3 sequence is 15 residues long. Germline V gene sequence: CDR1 WSHSY, CDR2 SAAADI. CDR3 bases: TGCGCCAGCAGTGAGAAGCGCGGGGCCGGGTACGAGCAGTACTTC. This gives the protein CASSEKRGAGYEQYF.

The chain uses TRBV15 and TRBJ1-2; 8 bases align to TRBD1. CDR1 LNHNV and CDR2 YYDKDF come from the germline V gene (reference sequence). V dropped 0 bases and J dropped 13; count of bases not matched to a gene: 10. CDR3 length: 14 amino acids. The CDR3 sequence is CATSREGGDRPATF. In DNA form, the CDR3 reads TGTGCCACCAGCAGAGAAGGGGGGGACAGGCCGGCCACCTTC.

The chain joins TRBV5-1 to TRBJ2-5; 12 bases match TRBD1. Germline V gene data show CDR1 as SGHRS and CDR2 as YFSETQ. The J segment lost 9 bases and the V segment lost 4 bases, leaving 13 bases of the junction unmatched. The CDR3 contains 16 residues. CDR3 amino acids: CASSANPGQGAVSQYF. CDR3 bases: TGCGCCAGCAGCGCCAACCCGGGACAGGGGGCGGTATCCCAGTACTTC.